What follows are 22 T cell receptor beta chains derived from one specimen sequenced in a study of CD4 and CD8 cells across lung adenocarcinoma regions. Using its own MiXCR run on the PCR reads, TCRdb lists one record per CDR3 protein. Of 3,500 to 5,000 distinct CDR3 sequences in the sample, 50% to 65% are singletons; the top ten hold 15% to 20%. What was sequenced was CD4+ T cells from the center of a lung tumor. Receptors originate from a female donor with lung adenocarcinoma. The CD4 and CD8 labels of this study may be unreliable.

This sequence joins TRBV27 and TRBJ2-5; 12 nucleotides match TRBD2. V lost 6 bases and J lost 2; bases outside the gene matches: 10. The CDR3 length is 17 residues. Looked up from germline, CDR1 is MNHEY and CDR2 is SMNVEV (reference sequence). The CDR3 nucleotides read TGTGCCAGCAGAAGACTAGCGGGAGATCCCTTACAAGAGACCCAGTACTTC. It is translated as CASRRLAGDPLQETQYF.

This chain links TRBV15 with TRBJ2-5; D is undetermined. Trimming pared 5 bases from V and 5 bases from J, leaving 12 bases between. Per germline, CDR1 LNHNV and CDR2 YYDKDF (reference sequence). CDR3 size: 13 residues. For the CDR3, the DNA is TGTGCCACCAGCCGCCGACCCGTGGAGACCCAGTACTTC. Its translation is CATSRRPVETQYF.

This clonotype is labeled medium-sized. This chain links TRBV6-1 with TRBJ1-2, with unresolved D. Trimming removed 6 bases from V and 7 bases from J, with 12 bases in between. This CDR3 has 12 residues. The V gene's germline CDR1 is MNHNS and CDR2 SASEGT. CDR3 loop: CASRFRTSGYTF. CDR3 nucleotides: TGTGCCAGCAGATTTCGTACGAGTGGCTACACCTTC.

This clonotype is medium-sized within its sample. The genes are TRBV11-2 and TRBJ2-3, with D possibly matching TRBD1 (5 bases). The CDR3 has 12 residues. The germline V gene has CDR1 SGHAT and CDR2 FQNNGV. V was cut by 0 bases and J by 8 bases, with 6 bases left in between. The CDR3 region has the DNA TGTGCCAGCAGCTTAGAAGGGGTTACGCAGTATTTT. As protein: CASSLEGVTQYF. Based on the CDR3 plus reference TRBV11-2 and TRBJ2-3, the full variable domain is EAGVAQSPRYKIIEKRQSVAFWCNPISGHATLYWYQQILGQGPKLLIQFQNNGVVDDSQLPKDRFSAERLKGVDSTLKIQPAKLEDSAVYLCASSLEGVTQYFGPGTRLTVL.

Comment on this clonotype: Sequence at one end of the junction differs from germline and may be a read error. The V call is TRBV24-1, the J call TRBJ2-3; possible D gene TRBD1, 6 bases. The CDR3 spans 15 residues. Germline-derived CDR1 and CDR2 are KGHDR and SFDVKD. This CDR3 is CAASDGGRGTDTQYF. Here the CDR3 DNA reads TGTGCCGCGAGTGATGGGGGCAGAGGCACAGATACCCAGTATTTC.

This clonotype has more than one count but fewer than ten. The chain has TRBV27 and TRBJ2-3, with D possibly matching TRBD1 (5 bases). Trimming removed 2 bases from V and 2 bases from J, with 8 bases in between. The CDR3 spans 14 residues. Germline loops: CDR1 MNHEY, CDR2 SMNVEV (reference sequence). The CDR3 protein is CASSLTTVTDTQYF. CDR3 coding DNA: TGTGCCAGCAGTTTAACGACAGTCACAGATACGCAGTATTTT.

The gene calls are TRBV10-1 and TRBJ2-4; 8 positions agree with TRBD1. CDR3 length equals 13 residues. Per the germline V gene, CDR1 is WNHNN and CDR2 is SYGVQD (reference sequence). V dropped 3 bases and J dropped 8; count of bases not matched to a gene: 3. The CDR3 nucleotides are TGCGCCAGCAGTGACAGGGGGCTTGACATTCAGTACTTC. This encodes CASSDRGLDIQYF.

J is TRBJ1-2 and V is TRBV6-1; D unclear. The CDR3 is made up of 14 amino acids. Germline CDR1 is MNHNS and CDR2 is SASEGT. Trimming removed 0 bases at V and 4 bases at J, with 9 bases between. The CDR3 region is CASSEADGPYGYTF. CDR3 nucleotides: TGTGCCAGCAGTGAAGCTGACGGACCCTATGGCTACACCTTC.

The genes are TRBV6-1 and TRBJ2-2; tentative D call: TRBD2 (5 bases). The germline V and J ends were trimmed by 0 bases and 1 base, with 6 bases remaining between them. Germline CDR1 MNHNS, CDR2 SASEGT. CDR3 length: 15 residues. In DNA form, the CDR3 reads TGTGCCAGCAGTGAAGCGGGAGTGAACACCGGGGAGCTGTTTTTT. Protein sequence: CASSEAGVNTGELFF.

Relative to its sample, this clonotype is large. CDR3 sequence (DNA): TGTGCCAGCAGCTTCTCGCCCCTACGGGACAATGAGCAGTTCTTC. Translating it yields CASSFSPLRDNEQFF. The chain is built from TRBV7-6 and TRBJ2-1, with unresolved D. Germline V gene lookup returns CDR1 SGHVS and CDR2 FNYEAQ. The V gene lost 3 bases and the J gene lost 5 bases, with 14 bases spanning the gap. The CDR3 totals 15 residues.

This clonotype was counted only a few times. The CDR3 DNA reads TGTGCCAGCAGAGGGACTAGCGGGAGTATCAATGAGCAGTTCTTC. It encodes CASRGTSGSINEQFF. The gene calls are TRBV6-1 and TRBJ2-1; 14 positions match TRBD2. The CDR3 length is 15 residues. The germline V gene encodes CDR1 MNHNS and CDR2 SASEGT. Losses at the gene ends were 6 bases for V and 6 bases for J; bases not matched to a gene: 4.

A single count supports this clonotype. Given the absence of the conserved phenylalanine or tryptophan at the CDR3 end, a read error is likely. It is unclear where the CDR3 begins or ends on the DNA, so no DNA is shown, and the CDR3 is as TCRdb lists it. The chain joins TRBV22-1 to TRBJ2-1. TRBV22-1 is annotated as a pseudogene. Termini included, the CDR3 measures 11 amino acids. Here the CDR3 reads CPASALPSPAA.

This chain connects TRBV20-1 to TRBJ2-1; 13 nucleotides agree with TRBD2. The CDR3 is 15 residues long. Unmatched junction bases numbered 8, after V lost 6 bases and J lost 6 bases. Germline CDR1 and CDR2: DFQATT and SNEGSKA (reference sequence). CDR3 sequence (DNA): TGCAGTGCCCCCCTCACTAGCGGGAGGGCCAATGAGCAGTTCTTC. Its translation: CSAPLTSGRANEQFF.

The CDR3 DNA reads TGTGCCAGCAGCAAGACAGGGGGGAACACTGAAGCTTTCTTT. Its translation: CASSKTGGNTEAFF. The rearrangement uses TRBV6-1 and TRBJ1-1; 9 bases map to TRBD1. This CDR3 comprises 14 residues. CDR1 and CDR2 (germline): MNHNS, SASEGT. V trimming: 6 bases; J trimming: 1 base; junction bases outside the gene matches: 3.

This chain's CDR3 is CASTPYNFGDRGIPHPANYGYTF. Written as DNA, the CDR3 is TGTGCCAGCACACCCTATAACTTCGGGGACAGGGGTATCCCGCATCCCGCGAACTATGGCTACACCTTC. V usage is TRBV27 and J usage is TRBJ1-2; TRBD1 matches at 10 bases. Germline lookup yields CDR1 MNHEY and CDR2 SMNVEV (reference sequence). There are 23 residues in the CDR3. V shed 7 bases, J shed 2 bases, and the junction held 31 bases outside the gene matches.

The chain uses TRBV6-5 and TRBJ2-1; 10 positions match TRBD1. The end of the DNA is better explained by TRBJ2-5, so the J call may be wrong. Germline CDR1 is MNHEY and CDR2 is SVGAGI. The CDR3 consists of 17 residues. This chain's CDR3 is CASSYSQDRGYQETQYF. The CDR3 DNA is TGTGCCAGCAGTTACAGTCAGGACAGGGGGTACCAAGAGACCCAGTACTTC.

The chain employs TRBV6-1 and TRBJ2-6; D might be TRBD2 (6 bases). This CDR3 has 14 amino acids. CDR1 is MNHNS, CDR2 SASEGT, per germline. V shed 4 bases and J shed 2 bases, with 6 bases lying between them. CDR3 sequence: CASSGGAGANVLTF. DNA for the CDR3: TGTGCCAGCAGTGGCGGGGCTGGGGCCAACGTCCTGACTTTC.

This clonotype is judged medium-sized. The V and J genes are TRBV6-1 and TRBJ1-2; TRBD1 matches 7 bases. The junction had 8 bases not matched to a gene; V was cut back by 1 base and J by 12 bases. CDR1 MNHNS and CDR2 SASEGT come from the germline V gene. This CDR3 contains 13 residues. CDR3: CASSEVIQGSHTF. The CDR3, as DNA: TGTGCCAGCAGTGAAGTTATACAGGGGTCCCACACCTTC.

V usage is TRBV10-3 and J usage is TRBJ2-3; weak D call: TRBD2 (6 bases). Per the germline V gene, CDR1 is ENHRY and CDR2 is SYGVKD. The V and J ends lost 10 bases and 3 bases respectively, with 17 bases between them. This CDR3 is 14 amino acids long. CDR3 region: CATTRRGRTDTQYF. The DNA for the CDR3 is TGTGCCACCACCCGGCGGGGCCGGACAGATACGCAGTATTTT.

There are a few counts of this clonotype. The chain uses TRBV7-2 and TRBJ1-1; 7 nucleotides agree with TRBD1. There are 15 residues in the CDR3. Germline CDR1 is SGHTA and CDR2 is FQGNSA. Germline trimming cut 3 bases from V and 2 bases from J; bases unmatched to any gene: 6. CDR3 DNA: TGTGCCAGCAGCTTGAAGGGGGCCTTAAACACTGAAGCTTTCTTT. Amino acid sequence: CASSLKGALNTEAFF.

Only a few counts were recorded for this clonotype. V usage is TRBV4-1 and J usage is TRBJ2-3, with D unresolved. The CDR3 has 15 amino acids. Trimming took off 0 bases at V and 0 bases at J, with 7 bases between the two ends. From germline, CDR1 is MGHRA and CDR2 YSYEKL. The CDR3 DNA follows: TGCGCCAGCAGCCAAGATCGCACAAGCACAGATACGCAGTATTTT. Amino acid sequence: CASSQDRTSTDTQYF.

By proportion, this clonotype is medium-sized. V gene TRBV6-5 combines with J gene TRBJ2-3; D call uncertain. CDR1 is MNHEY and CDR2 is SVGAGI in the germline V gene. The ends were cut back, 2 bases at V and 8 bases at J, with 11 bases in the middle. The CDR3 is 13 amino acids. CDR3 residues: CASSYDNLGTQYF. The DNA for the CDR3 is TGTGCCAGCAGTTACGATAATTTGGGTACGCAGTATTTT.